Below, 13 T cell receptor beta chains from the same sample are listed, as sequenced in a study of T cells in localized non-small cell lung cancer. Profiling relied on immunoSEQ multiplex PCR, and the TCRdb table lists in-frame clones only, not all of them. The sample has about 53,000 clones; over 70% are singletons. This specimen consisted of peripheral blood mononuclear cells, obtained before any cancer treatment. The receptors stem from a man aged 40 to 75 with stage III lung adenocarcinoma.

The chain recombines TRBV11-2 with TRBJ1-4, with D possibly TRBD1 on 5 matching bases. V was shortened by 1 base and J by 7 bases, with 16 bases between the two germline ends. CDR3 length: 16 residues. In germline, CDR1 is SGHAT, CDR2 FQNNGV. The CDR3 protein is CASSLGTTGGREKLFF. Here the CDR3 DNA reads TGTGCCAGCAGCTTAGGAACCACAGGAGGACGTGAAAAACTGTTTTTT.

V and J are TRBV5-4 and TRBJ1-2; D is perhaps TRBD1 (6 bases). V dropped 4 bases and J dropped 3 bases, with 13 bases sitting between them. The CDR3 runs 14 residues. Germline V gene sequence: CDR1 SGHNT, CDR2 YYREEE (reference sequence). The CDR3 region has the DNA TGTGCCAGCAGCGGGGACAAGTACTACTATGGCTACACCTTC. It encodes CASSGDKYYYGYTF. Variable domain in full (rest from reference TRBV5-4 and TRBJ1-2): ETGVTQSPTHLIKTRGQQVTLRCSSQSGHNTVSWYQQALGQGPQFIFQYYREEENGRGNFPPRFSGLQFPNYSSELNVNALELDDSALYLCASSGDKYYYGYTFGSGTRLTVV.

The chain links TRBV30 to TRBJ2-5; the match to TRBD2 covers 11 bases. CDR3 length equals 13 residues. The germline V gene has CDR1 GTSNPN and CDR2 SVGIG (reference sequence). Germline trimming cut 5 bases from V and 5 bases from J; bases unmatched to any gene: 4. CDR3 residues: CAWRLAGRETQYF. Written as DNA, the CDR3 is TGTGCCTGGCGACTAGCGGGAAGGGAGACCCAGTACTTC. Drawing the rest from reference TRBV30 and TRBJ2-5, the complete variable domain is SQTIHQWPATLVQPVGSPLSLECTVEGTSNPNLYWYRQAAGRGLQLLFYSVGIGQISSEVPQNLSASRPQDRQFILSSKKLLLSDSGFYLCAWRLAGRETQYFGPGTRLLVL.

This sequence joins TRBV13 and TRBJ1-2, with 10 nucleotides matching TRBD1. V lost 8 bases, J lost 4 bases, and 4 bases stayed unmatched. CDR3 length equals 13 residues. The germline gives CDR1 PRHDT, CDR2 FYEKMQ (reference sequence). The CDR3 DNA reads TGTGCCAGCCCTCGGACAGGGGGCTATGGCTACACCTTC. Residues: CASPRTGGYGYTF.

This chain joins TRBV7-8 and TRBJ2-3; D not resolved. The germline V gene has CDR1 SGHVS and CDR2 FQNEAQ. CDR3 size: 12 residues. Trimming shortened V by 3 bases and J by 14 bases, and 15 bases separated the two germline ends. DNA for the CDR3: TGTGCCAGCAGCTTCCATCCGACGCCGTCGTATTTT. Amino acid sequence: CASSFHPTPSYF.

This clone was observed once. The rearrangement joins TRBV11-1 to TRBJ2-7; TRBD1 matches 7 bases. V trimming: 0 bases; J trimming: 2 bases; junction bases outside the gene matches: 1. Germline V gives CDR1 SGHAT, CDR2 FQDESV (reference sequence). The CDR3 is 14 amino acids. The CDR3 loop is CASSLAGTAYEQYF. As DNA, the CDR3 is TGTGCCAGCAGCTTAGCTGGGACAGCCTACGAGCAGTACTTC.

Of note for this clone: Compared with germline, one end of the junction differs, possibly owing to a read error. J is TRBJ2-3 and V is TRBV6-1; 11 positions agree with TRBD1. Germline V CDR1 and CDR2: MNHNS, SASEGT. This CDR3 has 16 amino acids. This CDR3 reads CASSEVWTGGTNTQYF. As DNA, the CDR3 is TGTGCCAGCAGTGAAGTTTGGACAGGGGGCACAAATACGCAGTATTTT.

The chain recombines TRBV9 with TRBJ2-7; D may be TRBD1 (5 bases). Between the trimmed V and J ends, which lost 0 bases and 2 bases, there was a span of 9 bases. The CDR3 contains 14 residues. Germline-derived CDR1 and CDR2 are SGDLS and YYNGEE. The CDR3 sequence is CASSVDVTAYEQYF. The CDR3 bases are TGTGCCAGCAGCGTAGACGTGACAGCCTACGAGCAGTACTTC.

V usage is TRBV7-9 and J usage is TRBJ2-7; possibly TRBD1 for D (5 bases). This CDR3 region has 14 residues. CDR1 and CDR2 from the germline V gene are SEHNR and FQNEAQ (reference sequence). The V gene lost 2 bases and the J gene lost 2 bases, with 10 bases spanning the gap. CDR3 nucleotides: TGTGCCAGCAGCTTACCCGACAGCCCCTACGAGCAGTACTTC. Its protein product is CASSLPDSPYEQYF.

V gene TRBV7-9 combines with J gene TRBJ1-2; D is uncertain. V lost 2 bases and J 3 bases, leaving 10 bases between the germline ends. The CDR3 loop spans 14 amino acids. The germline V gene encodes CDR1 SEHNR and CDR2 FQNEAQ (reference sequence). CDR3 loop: CASSLIQTDYGYTF. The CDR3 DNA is TGTGCCAGCAGCTTAATCCAGACCGACTATGGCTACACCTTC.

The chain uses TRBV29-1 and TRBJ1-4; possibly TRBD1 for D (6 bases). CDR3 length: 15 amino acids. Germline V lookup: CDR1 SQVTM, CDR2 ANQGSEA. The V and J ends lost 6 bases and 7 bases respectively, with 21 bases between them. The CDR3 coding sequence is TGCAGCGTCTCGGGACACGGAGGCGTGGGTGAAAAACTGTTTTTT. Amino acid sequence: CSVSGHGGVGEKLFF.

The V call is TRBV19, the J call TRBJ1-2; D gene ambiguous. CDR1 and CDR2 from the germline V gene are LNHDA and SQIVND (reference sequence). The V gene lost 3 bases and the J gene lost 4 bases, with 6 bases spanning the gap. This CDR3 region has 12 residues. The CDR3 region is CASSIWGYGYTF. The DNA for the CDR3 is TGTGCCAGTAGTATTTGGGGCTATGGCTACACCTTC.

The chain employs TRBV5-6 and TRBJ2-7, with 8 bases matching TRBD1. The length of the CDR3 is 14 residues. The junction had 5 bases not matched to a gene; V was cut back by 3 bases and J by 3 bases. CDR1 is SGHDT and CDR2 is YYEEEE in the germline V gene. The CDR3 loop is CASSSGQGYYEQYF. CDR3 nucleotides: TGTGCCAGCAGCTCAGGACAGGGATACTACGAGCAGTACTTC.